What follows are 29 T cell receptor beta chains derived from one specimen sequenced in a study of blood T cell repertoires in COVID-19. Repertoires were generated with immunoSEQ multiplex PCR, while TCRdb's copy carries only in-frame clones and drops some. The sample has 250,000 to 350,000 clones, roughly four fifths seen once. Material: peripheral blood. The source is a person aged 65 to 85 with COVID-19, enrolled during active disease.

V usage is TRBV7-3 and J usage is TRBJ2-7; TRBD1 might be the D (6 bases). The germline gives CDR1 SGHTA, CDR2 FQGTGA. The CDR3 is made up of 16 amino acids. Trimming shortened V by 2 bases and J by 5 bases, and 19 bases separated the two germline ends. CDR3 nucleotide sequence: TGTGCCAGCAGCTTAGGGGGCAGAGCAACTTTAGACGAGCAGTACTTC. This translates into CASSLGGRATLDEQYF.

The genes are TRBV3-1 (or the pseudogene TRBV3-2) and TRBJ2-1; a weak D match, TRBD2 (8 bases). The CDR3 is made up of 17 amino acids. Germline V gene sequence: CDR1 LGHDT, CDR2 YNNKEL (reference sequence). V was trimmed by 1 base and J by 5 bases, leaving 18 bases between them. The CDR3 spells CASSQAEGAGGHNEQFF. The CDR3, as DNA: TGTGCCAGCAGCCAAGCAGAGGGGGCGGGGGGCCACAATGAGCAGTTCTTC.

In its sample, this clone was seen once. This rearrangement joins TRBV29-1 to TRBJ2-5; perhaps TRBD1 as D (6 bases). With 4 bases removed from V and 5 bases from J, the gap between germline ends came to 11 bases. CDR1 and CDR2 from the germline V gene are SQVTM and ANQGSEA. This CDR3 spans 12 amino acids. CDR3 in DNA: TGCAGCGTTGTGTCAGGGGTTGAGACCCAGTACTTC. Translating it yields CSVVSGVETQYF.

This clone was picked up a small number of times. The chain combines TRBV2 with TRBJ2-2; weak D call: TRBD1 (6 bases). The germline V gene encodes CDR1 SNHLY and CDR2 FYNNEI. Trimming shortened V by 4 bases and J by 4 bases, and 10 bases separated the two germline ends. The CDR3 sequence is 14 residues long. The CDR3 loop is CASSARGATGELFF. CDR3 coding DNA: TGTGCCAGCAGTGCCAGGGGCGCCACCGGGGAGCTGTTTTTT.

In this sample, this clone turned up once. CDR3 residues: CATSDRQGRGIQYF. The CDR3 nucleotides are TGTGCCACCAGTGACAGACAGGGAAGGGGCATTCAGTACTTC. This sequence joins TRBV24-1 and TRBJ2-4, with 7 nucleotides matching TRBD1. CDR3 length equals 14 residues. CDR1 and CDR2 (germline): KGHDR, SFDVKD. The ends lost 4 bases at V and 9 bases at J; junction bases unmatched: 8.

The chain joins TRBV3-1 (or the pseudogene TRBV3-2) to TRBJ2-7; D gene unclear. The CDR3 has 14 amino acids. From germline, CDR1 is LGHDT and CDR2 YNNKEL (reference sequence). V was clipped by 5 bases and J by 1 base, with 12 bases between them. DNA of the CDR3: TGTGCCAGCAGCTCCAGGCCCGATTCCTACGAGCAGTACTTC. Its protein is CASSSRPDSYEQYF.

Written as DNA, the CDR3 is TGCGCCAGCAGCCAACTCCTTGACACTGAAGCTTTCTTT. This codes for CASSQLLDTEAFF. The chain recombines TRBV4-1 with TRBJ1-1; D unresolved. CDR3 length equals 13 residues. Looked up from germline, CDR1 is MGHRA and CDR2 is YSYEKL. V lost 2 bases, J lost 3 bases, and 7 bases lay in between.

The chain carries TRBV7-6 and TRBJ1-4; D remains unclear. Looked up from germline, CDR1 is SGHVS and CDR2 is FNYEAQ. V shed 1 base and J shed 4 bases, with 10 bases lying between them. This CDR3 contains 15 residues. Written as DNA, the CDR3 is TGTGCCAGCAGCTTAGGAGGCCGTGTTAATGAAAAACTGTTTTTT. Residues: CASSLGGRVNEKLFF.

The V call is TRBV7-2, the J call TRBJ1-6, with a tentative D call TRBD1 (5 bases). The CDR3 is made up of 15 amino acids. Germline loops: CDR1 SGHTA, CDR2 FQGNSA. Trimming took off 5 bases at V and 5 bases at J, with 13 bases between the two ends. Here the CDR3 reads CASSPVGGNNSPLHF. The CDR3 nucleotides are TGTGCCAGCAGCCCGGTTGGGGGGAATAATTCACCCCTCCACTTT.

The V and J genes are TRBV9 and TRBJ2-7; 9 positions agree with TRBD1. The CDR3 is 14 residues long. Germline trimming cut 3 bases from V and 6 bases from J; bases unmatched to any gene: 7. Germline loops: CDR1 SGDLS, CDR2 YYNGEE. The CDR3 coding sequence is TGTGCCAGCAGCGCCGGACAGGGGCAAGGCGAGCAGTACTTC. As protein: CASSAGQGQGEQYF.

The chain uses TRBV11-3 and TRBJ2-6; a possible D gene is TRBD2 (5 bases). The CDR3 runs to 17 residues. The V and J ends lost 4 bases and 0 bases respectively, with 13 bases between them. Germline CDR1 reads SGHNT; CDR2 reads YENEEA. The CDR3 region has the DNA TGTGCCAGCAGCTCGCCGGGGAAAACCTCTGGGGCCAACGTCCTGACTTTC. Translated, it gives CASSSPGKTSGANVLTF.

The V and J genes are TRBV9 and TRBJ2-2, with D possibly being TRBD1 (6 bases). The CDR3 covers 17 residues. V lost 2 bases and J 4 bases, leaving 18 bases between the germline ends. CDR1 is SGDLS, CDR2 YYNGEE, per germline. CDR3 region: CASSVRGTPGGTGELFF. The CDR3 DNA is TGTGCCAGCAGCGTCCGAGGGACACCCGGTGGCACCGGGGAGCTGTTTTTT.

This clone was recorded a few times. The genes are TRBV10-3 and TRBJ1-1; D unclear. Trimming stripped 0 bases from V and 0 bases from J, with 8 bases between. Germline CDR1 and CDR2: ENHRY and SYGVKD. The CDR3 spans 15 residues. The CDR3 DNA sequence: TGTGCCATCAGTGAGTCGAGCCTGATGAACACTGAAGCTTTCTTT. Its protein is CAISESSLMNTEAFF.

CDR3 in amino acids: CASSIDSRASYEQYF. The CDR3 DNA follows: TGTGCCAGTAGTATAGATTCCAGGGCCTCCTACGAGCAGTACTTC. The chain links TRBV19 to TRBJ2-7, with a possible D match to TRBD1 (5 bases). This CDR3 contains 15 residues. Germline V gene sequence: CDR1 LNHDA, CDR2 SQIVND (reference sequence). Trimming removed 0 bases at V and 0 bases at J, with 9 bases between.

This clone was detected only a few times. The CDR3 reads CASSLDRNSYNEQFF. The CDR3 DNA sequence: TGTGCCAGCAGCTTGGACAGAAATTCCTACAATGAGCAGTTCTTC. The rearrangement uses TRBV5-4 and TRBJ2-1, with D hard to call. Germline CDR1 reads SGHNT; CDR2 reads YYREEE (reference sequence). The CDR3 loop spans 15 amino acids. V shed 0 bases and J shed 1 base, with 8 bases lying between them.

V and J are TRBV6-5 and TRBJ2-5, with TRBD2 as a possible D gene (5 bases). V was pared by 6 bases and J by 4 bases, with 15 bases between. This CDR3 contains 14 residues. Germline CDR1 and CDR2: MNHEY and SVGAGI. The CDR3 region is CASSAQLERETQYF. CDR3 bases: TGTGCCAGCAGCGCTCAACTAGAGAGAGAGACCCAGTACTTC.

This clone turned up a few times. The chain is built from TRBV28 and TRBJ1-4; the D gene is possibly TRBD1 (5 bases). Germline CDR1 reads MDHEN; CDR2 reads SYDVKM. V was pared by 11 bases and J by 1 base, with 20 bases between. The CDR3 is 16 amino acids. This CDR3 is CAAEASGARTNEKLFF. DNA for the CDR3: TGTGCCGCCGAAGCCAGTGGGGCCCGAACTAATGAAAAACTGTTTTTT.

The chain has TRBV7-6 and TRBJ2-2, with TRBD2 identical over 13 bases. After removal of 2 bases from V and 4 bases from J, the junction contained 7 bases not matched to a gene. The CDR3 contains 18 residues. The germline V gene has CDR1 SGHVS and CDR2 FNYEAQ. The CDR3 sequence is CASSLSTSGGAGTGELFF. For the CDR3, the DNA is TGTGCCAGCAGCTTATCCACTAGCGGGGGGGCCGGCACCGGGGAGCTGTTTTTT.

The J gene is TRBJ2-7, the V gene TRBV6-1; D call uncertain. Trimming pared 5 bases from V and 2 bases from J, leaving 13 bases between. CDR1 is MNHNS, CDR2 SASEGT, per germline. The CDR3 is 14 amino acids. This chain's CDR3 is CASSYMESPYEQYF. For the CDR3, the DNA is TGTGCCAGCAGTTATATGGAGTCGCCCTACGAGCAGTACTTC.

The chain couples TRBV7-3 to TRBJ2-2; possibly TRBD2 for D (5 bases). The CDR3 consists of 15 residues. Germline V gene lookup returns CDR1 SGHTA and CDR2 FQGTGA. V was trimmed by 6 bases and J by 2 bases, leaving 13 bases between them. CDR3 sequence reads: CASSSSPGNTGELFF. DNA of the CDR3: TGTGCCAGCAGTTCTTCTCCGGGAAACACCGGGGAGCTGTTTTTT.

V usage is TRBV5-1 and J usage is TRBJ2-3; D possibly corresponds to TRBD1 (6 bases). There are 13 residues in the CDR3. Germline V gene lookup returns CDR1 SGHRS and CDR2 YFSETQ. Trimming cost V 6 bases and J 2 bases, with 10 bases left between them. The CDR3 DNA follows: TGCGCCAGCAAGGGGGACAACACAGATACGCAGTATTTT. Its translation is CASKGDNTDTQYF.

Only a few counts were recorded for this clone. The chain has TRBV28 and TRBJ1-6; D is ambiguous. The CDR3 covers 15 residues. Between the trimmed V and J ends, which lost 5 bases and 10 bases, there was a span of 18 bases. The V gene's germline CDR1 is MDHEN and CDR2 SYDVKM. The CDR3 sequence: CASSARLGSGSPLHF. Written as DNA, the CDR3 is TGTGCCAGCAGTGCACGACTCGGGTCGGGGTCACCCCTCCACTTT.

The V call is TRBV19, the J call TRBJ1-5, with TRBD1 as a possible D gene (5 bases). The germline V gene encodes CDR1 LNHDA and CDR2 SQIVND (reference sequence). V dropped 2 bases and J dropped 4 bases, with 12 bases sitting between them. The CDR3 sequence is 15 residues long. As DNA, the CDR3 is TGTGCCAGTAGTATACAGGAGTCAGGGAATCAGCCCCAGCATTTT. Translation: CASSIQESGNQPQHF.

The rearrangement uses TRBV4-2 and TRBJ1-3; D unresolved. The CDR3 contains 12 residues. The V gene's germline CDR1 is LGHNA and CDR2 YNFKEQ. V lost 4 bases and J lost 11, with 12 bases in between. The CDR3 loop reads CASSPSEYAIYF. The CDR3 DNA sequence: TGTGCCAGCAGCCCCAGCGAGTACGCCATATATTTT.

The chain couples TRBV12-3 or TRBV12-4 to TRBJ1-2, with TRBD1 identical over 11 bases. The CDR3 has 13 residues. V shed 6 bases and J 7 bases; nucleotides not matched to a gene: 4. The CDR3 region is CASSLGQGAGYTF. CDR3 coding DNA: TGTGCCAGCAGCCTAGGACAGGGGGCTGGCTACACCTTC.

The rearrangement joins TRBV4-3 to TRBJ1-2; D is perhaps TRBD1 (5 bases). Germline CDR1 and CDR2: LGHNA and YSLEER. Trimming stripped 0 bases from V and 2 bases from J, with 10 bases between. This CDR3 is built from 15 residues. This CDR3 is CASSQDLAGNYGYTF. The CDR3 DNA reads TGCGCCAGCAGCCAAGATTTAGCAGGGAACTATGGCTACACCTTC.

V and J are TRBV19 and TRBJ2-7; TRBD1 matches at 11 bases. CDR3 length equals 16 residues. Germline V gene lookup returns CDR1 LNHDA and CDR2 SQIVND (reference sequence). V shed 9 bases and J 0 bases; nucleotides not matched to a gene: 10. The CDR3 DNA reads TGTGCCAGCCAAATCGGGGGGACAGGGGGCTCCTACGAGCAGTACTTC. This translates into CASQIGGTGGSYEQYF.

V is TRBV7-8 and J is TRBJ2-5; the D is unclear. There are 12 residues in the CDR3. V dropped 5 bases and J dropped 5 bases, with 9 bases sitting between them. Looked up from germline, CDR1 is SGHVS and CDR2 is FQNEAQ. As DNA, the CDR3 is TGTGCCAGCAGCCCCTCCCGGGAGACCCAGTACTTC. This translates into CASSPSRETQYF.

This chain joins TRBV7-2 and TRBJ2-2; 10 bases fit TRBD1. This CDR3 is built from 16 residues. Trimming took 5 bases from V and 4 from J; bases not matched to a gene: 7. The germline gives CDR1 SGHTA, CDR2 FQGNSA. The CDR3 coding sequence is TGTGCCAGCAGCGTCCGACAGGGGGCGGGCACCGGGGAGCTGTTTTTT. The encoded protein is CASSVRQGAGTGELFF.